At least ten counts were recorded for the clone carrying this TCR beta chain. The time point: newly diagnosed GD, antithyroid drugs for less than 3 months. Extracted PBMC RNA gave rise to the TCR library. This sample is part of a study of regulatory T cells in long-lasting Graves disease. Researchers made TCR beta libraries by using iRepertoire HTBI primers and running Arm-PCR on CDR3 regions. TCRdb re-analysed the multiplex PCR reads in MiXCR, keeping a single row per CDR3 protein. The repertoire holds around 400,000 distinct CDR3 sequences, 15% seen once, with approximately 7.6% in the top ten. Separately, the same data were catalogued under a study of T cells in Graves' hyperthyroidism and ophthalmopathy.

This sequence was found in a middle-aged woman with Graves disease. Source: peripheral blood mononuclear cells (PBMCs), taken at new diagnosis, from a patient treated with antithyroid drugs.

CDR3 nucleotide sequence: TGCAGCGTTCTGGGAAGAGGGGGCATGAATGAGCAGTTCTTC. Translation gives CSVLGRGGMNEQFF. V and J are TRBV29-1 and TRBJ2-1, with 7 bases lining up with TRBD1. CDR1 and CDR2 (germline): SQVTM, ANQGSEA. Unmatched junction bases numbered 11, after V lost 5 bases and J lost 7 bases. The CDR3 extends over 14 amino acids.